Listed here are 9 T cell receptor beta chains from one sample, sequenced in a study of blood T cell repertoires in COVID-19. Some clones are missing from TCRdb's copy, which holds only in-frame ones; the method was immunoSEQ multiplex PCR. The sample has around 75,000 clones, around 80% seen once. Material: peripheral blood. Receptors were obtained from a man in his forties or fifties with COVID-19, enrolled during active disease.

As regards this clone: A read error may produce the germline difference seen at one junction end. The rearrangement links TRBV4-1 to TRBJ2-1; D perhaps matches TRBD2 (6 bases). CDR3 length equals 16 residues. CDR1 and CDR2 from the germline V gene are MGHRA and YSYEKL. The chain's CDR3 is CASSQEGSGARGEQFF. Here the CDR3 DNA reads TGCGCCAGCAGCCAGGAGGGGTCGGGAGCTAGAGGTGAGCAATTCTTC.

The CDR3 DNA reads as TGTGCCAGCAGTTACTCGCAGACTAGCGTCTTGAATGAGCAGTTCTTC. Its protein product is CASSYSQTSVLNEQFF. This rearrangement joins TRBV6-5 to TRBJ2-1; 8 positions match TRBD2. The CDR3 sequence is 16 residues long. Losses at the gene ends were 0 bases for V and 7 bases for J; bases not matched to a gene: 8. Germline CDR1 reads MNHEY; CDR2 reads SVGAGI.

This clone has more than one count but fewer than ten. The chain combines TRBV7-2 with TRBJ2-6; TRBD1 might be the D (6 bases). Trimming took 6 bases from V and 0 from J, leaving 9 bases between them. The CDR3 loop spans 15 amino acids. Germline lookup yields CDR1 SGHTA and CDR2 FQGNSA. CDR3 residues: CASRQGGSGANVLTF. CDR3 DNA: TGTGCCAGCAGACAAGGGGGCTCTGGGGCCAACGTCCTGACTTTC.

The CDR3 bases are TGTGCCAGCAGCCCAGGGGGGACTAATGAAAAACTGTTTTTT. It translates to CASSPGGTNEKLFF. V gene TRBV5-4 combines with J gene TRBJ1-4; 7 positions match TRBD1. With V trimmed by 4 bases and J by 2 bases, 2 bases remained unmatched. Germline V gives CDR1 SGHNT, CDR2 YYREEE (reference sequence). CDR3 length: 14 amino acids.

The gene calls are TRBV18 and TRBJ1-3, with no clear D. This CDR3 has 15 amino acids. V lost 3 bases, J lost 3 bases, and 12 bases lay in between. Germline V gives CDR1 KGHSH, CDR2 LQKENI. CDR3 DNA sequence: TGTGCCAGCTCACCTGGTCCGGGGAGTGGAAACACCATATATTTT. Protein product: CASSPGPGSGNTIYF.

The chain combines TRBV3-1 (or the pseudogene TRBV3-2) with TRBJ1-1; D gene uncertain. The CDR3 has 14 residues. Germline values: CDR1 LGHDT, CDR2 YNNKEL (reference sequence). The V and J ends lost 1 base and 1 base respectively, with 7 bases between them. CDR3 protein: CASSQVSGNTEAFF. The CDR3 region has the DNA TGTGCCAGCAGCCAAGTATCCGGGAACACTGAAGCTTTCTTT.

The V and J genes are TRBV10-3 and TRBJ2-5; possible D gene TRBD2, 5 bases. V was shortened by 0 bases and J by 3 bases, with 8 bases between the two germline ends. The CDR3 covers 14 residues. Germline V lookup: CDR1 ENHRY, CDR2 SYGVKD. The CDR3 nucleotides read TGTGCCATCAGTGAGTCTCGAGGGAAAGAGACCCAGTACTTC. It specifies CAISESRGKETQYF.

This rearrangement joins TRBV30 to TRBJ1-1; tentative D call: TRBD1 (5 bases). Germline V gene lookup returns CDR1 GTSNPN and CDR2 SVGIG (reference sequence). Trimming stripped 3 bases from V and 5 bases from J, with 13 bases between. This CDR3 has 13 residues. The CDR3 sequence: CAWRHSGGTEAFF. As DNA, the CDR3 is TGTGCCTGGAGACACTCGGGGGGGACTGAAGCTTTCTTT.

The chain has TRBV15 and TRBJ2-4, with 8 bases aligning to TRBD2. CDR1 is LNHNV and CDR2 is YYDKDF in the germline V gene (reference sequence). The V and J ends lost 0 bases and 6 bases, in that order; junction bases with no gene match: 10. The CDR3 sequence is 17 residues long. In DNA form, the CDR3 reads TGTGCCACCAGCAGAGAGGGCCAGCGGGAGTTTGGAAACATTCAGTACTTC. It encodes CATSREGQREFGNIQYF.